These 19 T cell receptor beta chains came from one sample sequenced in a study of post-analysis software for immune sequencing data. Study-wide points: Higher frequency in patients than in controls was seen for about 5 TRBV segments, with TRBV5-6, TRBV5-1 and TRBV20-1 among them.

These receptors' antigens are unknown. Carried by the TCR beta cDNA libraries were unique molecular identifiers. TCRdb re-called the PCR reads through MiXCR, storing one row per CDR3 protein. The table has about 620,000 distinct CDR3 sequences, around 40% seen once. The sample was blood. These receptors all stem from a girl between 10 and 17 years old with multiple sclerosis.

The chain has TRBV5-1 and TRBJ1-2; 7 bases align to TRBD1. After removal of 2 bases from V and 8 bases from J, the junction contained 9 bases not matched to a gene. This CDR3 spans 14 amino acids. The V gene's germline CDR1 is SGHRS and CDR2 YFSETQ. The CDR3 loop is CASSFVRQGGGYTF. CDR3 coding DNA: TGCGCCAGCAGCTTCGTCCGACAGGGAGGCGGCTACACCTTC.

This clonotype was seen a few times. The chain links TRBV12-3 or TRBV12-4 to TRBJ1-4, with 9 bases fitting TRBD1. CDR3 length equals 16 residues. V dropped 5 bases and J dropped 7; count of bases not matched to a gene: 11. CDR3 DNA: TGTGCCAGCAGTACAACCACACAGGGGGCTGGTGAAAAACTGTTTTTT. Its translation is CASSTTTQGAGEKLFF.

The V gene is TRBV2, the J gene TRBJ1-1, with D perhaps TRBD1 (6 bases). The CDR3 runs to 14 residues. Germline CDR1 is SNHLY and CDR2 is FYNNEI. Trimming shortened V by 3 bases and J by 4 bases, and 12 bases separated the two germline ends. The CDR3 sequence: CASSEYREGTEAFF. CDR3 in DNA: TGTGCCAGCAGTGAGTACAGGGAGGGCACTGAAGCTTTCTTT.

This sequence joins TRBV6-2 or TRBV6-3 and TRBJ1-2; TRBD1 might be the D (6 bases). V lost 3 bases and J lost 3, with 11 bases in between. The CDR3 totals 14 residues. Germline V gives CDR1 MNHEY, CDR2 SVGEGT. DNA of the CDR3: TGTGCCAGCAGTTATAGGACAGACTACTATGGCTACACCTTC. It yields the protein CASSYRTDYYGYTF.

This clonotype was picked up a small number of times. This chain connects TRBV18 to TRBJ1-2; 9 nucleotides align to TRBD1. The CDR3 sequence is 14 residues long. V was pared by 5 bases and J by 8 bases, with 9 bases of the junction left unmatched. Germline V CDR1 and CDR2: KGHSH, LQKENI. In DNA, the CDR3 is TGTGCCAGCTCAGCCGGGACAGGGCAAGAAGGCTACACCTTC. It codes for CASSAGTGQEGYTF.

V is TRBV13 and J is TRBJ1-1; D gene uncertain. The length of the CDR3 is 14 residues. Trimming pared 0 bases from V and 3 bases from J, leaving 8 bases between. The germline CDR1 and CDR2 sequences are PRHDT and FYEKMQ (reference sequence). As DNA, the CDR3 is TGTGCCAGCAGCTTAGGAAGCGGGGACACTGAAGCTTTCTTT. It specifies CASSLGSGDTEAFF.

V gene TRBV29-1 combines with J gene TRBJ2-7; the D call may be TRBD1 or TRBD2 (5 bases each). Germline V CDR1 and CDR2: SQVTM, ANQGSEA. The V gene lost 3 bases and the J gene lost 4 bases, with 13 bases spanning the gap. The CDR3 loop spans 13 amino acids. CDR3 region: CSVEGELGYEQYF. CDR3 coding DNA: TGCAGCGTTGAGGGGGAACTCGGGTACGAGCAGTACTTC.

This clonotype was seen a single time. The V call is TRBV7-2, the J call TRBJ1-4; D ambiguous. CDR1 is SGHTA, CDR2 FQGNSA, per germline. This CDR3 region has 17 residues. V shed 4 bases and J shed 1 base, with 16 bases lying between them. The DNA for the CDR3 is TGTGCCAGCAGCTCCGCCACGGTGGGGTTAACTAATGAAAAACTGTTTTTT. Its protein is CASSSATVGLTNEKLFF. The full variable domain, its missing parts supplied by reference TRBV7-2 and TRBJ1-4, is GAGVSQSPSNKVTEKGKDVELRCDPISGHTALYWYRQSLGQGLEFLIYFQGNSAPDKSGLPSDRFSAERTGGSVSTLTIQRTQQEDSAVYLCASSSATVGLTNEKLFFGSGTQLSVL.

The CDR3 nucleotides are TGCGCCAGCAGCTTTGGGACTAGTCTTGCAGATACGCAGTATTTT. Its translation: CASSFGTSLADTQYF. V usage is TRBV5-1 and J usage is TRBJ2-3; TRBD2 aligns across 8 bases. CDR3 length: 15 residues. The germline V gene has CDR1 SGHRS and CDR2 YFSETQ. V trimming: 2 bases; J trimming: 4 bases; junction bases outside the gene matches: 6.

V gene TRBV6-6 combines with J gene TRBJ2-5, with 10 bases matching TRBD1. Germline lookup yields CDR1 MNHNY and CDR2 SVGAGI (reference sequence). Trimming cost V 6 bases and J 1 base; bases outside gene matches: 8. The CDR3 is made up of 16 amino acids. The CDR3 here is CASSKGTGAFQETQYF. CDR3 in DNA: TGTGCCAGCAGCAAAGGGACAGGGGCCTTCCAAGAGACCCAGTACTTC.

The genes are TRBV11-2 and TRBJ2-7; TRBD2 is a possible D gene (5 bases). From germline, CDR1 is SGHAT and CDR2 FQNNGV. This CDR3 contains 16 residues. V was pared by 4 bases and J by 0 bases, with 16 bases between. The CDR3 DNA reads TGTGCCAGCAGCTCACTTCGGGATCCCTTCTCCTACGAGCAGTACTTC. Its protein is CASSSLRDPFSYEQYF.

This clonotype has only a few counts. This chain links TRBV15 with TRBJ2-7; no clear D gene. V was shortened by 3 bases and J by 4 bases, with 10 bases between the two germline ends. The CDR3 spans 13 residues. Germline CDR1 is LNHNV and CDR2 is YYDKDF (reference sequence). The CDR3 here is CATSSGDMYEQYF. The CDR3 nucleotides read TGTGCCACCAGCAGTGGGGATATGTACGAGCAGTACTTC. The variable domain in full, with the rest retrieved from reference TRBV15 and TRBJ2-7, is DAMVIQNPRYQVTQFGKPVTLSCSQTLNHNVMYWYQQKSSQAPKLLFHYYDKDFNNEADTPDNFQSRRPNTSFCFLDIRSPGLGDTAMYLCATSSGDMYEQYFGPGTRLTVT.

This clonotype was recorded only once. V usage is TRBV12-3 or TRBV12-4 and J usage is TRBJ1-1; the D is unclear. The CDR3 loop spans 14 amino acids. Trimming shortened V by 0 bases and J by 11 bases, and 16 bases separated the two germline ends. The CDR3 sequence is CASSLAVTPLAAFF. The DNA of the CDR3 is TGTGCCAGCAGTTTAGCAGTCACACCCCTCGCTGCTTTCTTT.

This clonotype was observed a handful of times. The V and J genes are TRBV12-3 or TRBV12-4 and TRBJ2-1, with D perhaps assigned TRBD1 or TRBD2 (5 bases each). CDR3 length: 14 amino acids. The V end lost 8 bases, the J end lost 7 bases, and 18 bases lay between the germline ends. This CDR3 reads CASGWAGTGNEQFF. The CDR3, as DNA: TGTGCCAGCGGGTGGGCCGGGACGGGGAATGAGCAGTTCTTC.

The chain recombines TRBV5-1 with TRBJ1-1, with D possibly TRBD1 on 6 matching bases. Germline assignment: CDR1 SGHRS and CDR2 YFSETQ. Deletions cut 0 bases from V and 4 bases from J, with 10 bases between. The CDR3 extends over 14 amino acids. CDR3 protein: CASSLGGQTTEAFF. CDR3 DNA sequence: TGCGCCAGCAGCTTGGGGGGGCAGACCACTGAAGCTTTCTTT.

The table lists this clonotype with a few counts. The rearrangement links TRBV28 to TRBJ1-2; 7 positions agree with TRBD1. The J segment lost 8 bases and the V segment lost 11 bases, leaving 8 bases of the junction unmatched. Germline CDR1 is MDHEN and CDR2 is SYDVKM. CDR3 size: 11 residues. In nucleotides, the CDR3 is TGTGCCGGCCAGGAAGGGGGCGGCTACACCTTC. Translating it yields CAGQEGGGYTF.

The chain has TRBV7-2 and TRBJ1-2; no definite D call. Looked up from germline, CDR1 is SGHTA and CDR2 is FQGNSA. V was cut by 5 bases and J by 8 bases, with 12 bases left in between. The CDR3 has 12 residues. Here the CDR3 reads CASSPRTGGYTF. The CDR3 DNA is TGTGCCAGCAGCCCCCGGACCGGCGGCTACACCTTC.

The chain employs TRBV12-3 or TRBV12-4 and TRBJ2-5; D ambiguous. CDR3 length: 14 residues. The ends were cut back, 7 bases at V and 2 bases at J, with 14 bases in the middle. CDR3 residues: CASTWGVVQETQYF. The CDR3 region has the DNA TGTGCCAGCACCTGGGGTGTGGTTCAAGAGACCCAGTACTTC.

There are a few counts of this clonotype. The chain employs TRBV20-1 and TRBJ1-2; D unresolved. This CDR3 region has 13 residues. The V end was cut by 1 base, the J end by 0 bases, with 6 bases between. Looked up from germline, CDR1 is DFQATT and CDR2 is SNEGSKA (reference sequence). This chain's CDR3 is CSARALPNYGYTF. CDR3 in DNA: TGCAGTGCTAGAGCGTTACCTAACTATGGCTACACCTTC.